This is a list of T cell receptor beta chains from one sample in a study of blood T cell repertoires in COVID-19. Sequencing used immunoSEQ multiplex PCR; TCRdb keeps in-frame clones, though not all of them. Of 350,000 to 450,000 clones detected, 80% to 90% appear once; the ten largest clones hold 1.1%. The sequenced sample was PBMCs or T cells enriched from blood (not recorded which). The receptors were gathered from a man aged 25-45 years who had recovered from COVID-19. Each CDR3 is given without its conserved first and last residue.

V gene | CDR3 protein
TRBV28 | ASSRDSGATNEKLF
TRBV10-3 | AIRDEGGTEAF
TRBV7-9 | ASAGSGSAPFF
TRBV19 | ASNLQGDYGYT
TRBV19 | ASSTGLAGVLNTGELF
TRBV15 | ATSRDLAQTNQPQH
TRBV14 | ASSVRRGSYNEQF
TRBV30 | AWSLGGESQPQH
TRBV24-1 | ATSDSGTTNTGELF
TRBV12-5 | ASGLVTGGYAYEQY
TRBV19 | ASSTPPSSAYNEQF
TRBV7-9 | ASSLRGQFEKLF
TRBV18 | ASSPQGQGATRAF
TRBV7-8 | ASSHQTGYSGELF
TRBV5-5 | ASSLHPMNTEAF
TRBV29-1 | SVGGLAGGMGYNEQF
TRBV29-1 | SVVSGISYNEQF
TRBV4-1 | ASSQVSGSFYEQF
TRBV19 | ASSSGGSGELF
TRBV5-1 | ASRGRDGYT
TRBV28 | ASRDSSNSPLH
TRBV24-1 | ATSEAENIQY
TRBV5-1 | ASSSGTSGKVEQF
TRBV30 | AWTGRGGYT
TRBV24-1 | ATSEHTGGSYNEQF
TRBV24-1 | ATSDSSGRTYNEQF
TRBV5-1 | ASSPGQGAHEKLF
TRBV29-1 | SVAGTSDDWVSGEQF
TRBV30 | AWARVQEQF
TRBV27 | ASSSGLGWGNQPQH
TRBV28 | ASSPGGVAKNIQY
TRBV7-9 | ASSPPLPDRGSGAF
TRBV4-1 | ASSPVAGDTGELF
TRBV12-5 | ASGLNTDTQY
TRBV7-3 | ASSWTSDDGELF
TRBV6-1 | ASSDSYTQY
TRBV11-2 | ASRGLADHNEQF
TRBV29-1 | SIRTGGIEKLF
TRBV15 | ATSITAGAETPLH
TRBV11-2 | ASSLNPAESSYNEQF
TRBV5-8 | ASSGQGGETQY
TRBV5-6 | ASMGLSGANVLT
TRBV2 | ASRPGLAGYEQY
TRBV5-1 | ASSLGQGPTEAF
TRBV11-3 | ASSLEFGGRGPQY
TRBV5-1 | ASQSRQGAPGEQY
TRBV5-8 | ASSIGTGVNTEAF
TRBV19 | ASSMGEGQVNTEAF
TRBV25-1 | ASSEGDNQGYT
TRBV28 | ASNSFSGNTIY
TRBV5-1 | ASSFVRETQY